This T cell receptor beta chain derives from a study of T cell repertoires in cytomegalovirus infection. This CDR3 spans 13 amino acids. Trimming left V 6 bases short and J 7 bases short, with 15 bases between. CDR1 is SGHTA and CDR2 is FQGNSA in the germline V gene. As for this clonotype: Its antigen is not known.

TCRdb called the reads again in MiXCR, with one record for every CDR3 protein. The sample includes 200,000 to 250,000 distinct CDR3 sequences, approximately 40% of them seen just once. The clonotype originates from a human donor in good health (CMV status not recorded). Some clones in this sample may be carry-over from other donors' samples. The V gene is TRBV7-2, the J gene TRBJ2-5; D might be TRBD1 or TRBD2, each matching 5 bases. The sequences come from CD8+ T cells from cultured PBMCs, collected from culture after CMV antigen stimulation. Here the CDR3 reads CASSLSGGGTQYF. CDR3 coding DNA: TGTGCCAGCAGTCTGAGTGGGGGTGGGACCCAGTACTTC.